The present entry profiles one T cell receptor (beta chain) with its context. Trimming removed 3 bases from V and 0 bases from J; junction bases left unmatched: 4. The CDR3 loop spans 15 amino acids. Germline V gene lookup returns CDR1 SNHLY and CDR2 FYNNEI. The method was immunoSEQ multiplex PCR; TCRdb's version includes in-frame clones alone and lacks a portion of them. This table has 70,000 or so clones, approximately 73% appearing once. This sample was included in a study of blood T cell repertoires in COVID-19. Turning to the study itself: Sites in the United States, Italy and Spain provided acute and convalescent COVID-19 samples.

The sequence came from a man aged 55-75 years with COVID-19, enrolled during active disease. The chain links TRBV2 to TRBJ2-7, with TRBD1 matching over 8 bases. The specimen was peripheral blood. The CDR3, as DNA: TGTGCCAGCAGTGAGGGCGGACAGGGCTCCTACGAGCAGTACTTC. Amino acids: CASSEGGQGSYEQYF.